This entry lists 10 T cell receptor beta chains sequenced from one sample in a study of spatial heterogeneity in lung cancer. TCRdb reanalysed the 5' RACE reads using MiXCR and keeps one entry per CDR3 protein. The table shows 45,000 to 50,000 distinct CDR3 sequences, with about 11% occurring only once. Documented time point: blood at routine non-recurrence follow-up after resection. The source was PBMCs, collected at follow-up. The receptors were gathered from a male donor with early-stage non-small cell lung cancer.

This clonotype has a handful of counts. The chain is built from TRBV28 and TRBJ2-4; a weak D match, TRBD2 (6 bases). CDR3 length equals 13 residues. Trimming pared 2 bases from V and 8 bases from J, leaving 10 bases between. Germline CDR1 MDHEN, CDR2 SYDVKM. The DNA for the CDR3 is TGTGCCAGCAGTTTAAGACAGCGGGACATTCAGTACTTC. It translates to CASSLRQRDIQYF.

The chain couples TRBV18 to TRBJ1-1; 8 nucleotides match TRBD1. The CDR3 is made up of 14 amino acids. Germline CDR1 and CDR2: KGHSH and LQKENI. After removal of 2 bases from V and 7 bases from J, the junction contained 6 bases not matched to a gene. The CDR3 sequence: CASSPGRTGSEAFF. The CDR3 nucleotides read TGTGCCAGCTCACCAGGACGGACAGGGAGTGAAGCTTTCTTT. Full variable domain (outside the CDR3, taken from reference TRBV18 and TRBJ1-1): NAGVMQNPRHLVRRRGQEARLRCSPMKGHSHVYWYRQLPEEGLKFMVYLQKENIIDESGMPKERFSAEFPKEGPSILRIQQVVRGDSAAYFCASSPGRTGSEAFFGQGTRLTVV.

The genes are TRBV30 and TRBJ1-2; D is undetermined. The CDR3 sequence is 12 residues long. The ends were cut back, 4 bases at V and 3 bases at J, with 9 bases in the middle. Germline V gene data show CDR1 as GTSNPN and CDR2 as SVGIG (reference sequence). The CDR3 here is CAWKSGDYGYTF. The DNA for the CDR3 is TGTGCCTGGAAGTCAGGCGACTATGGCTACACCTTC.

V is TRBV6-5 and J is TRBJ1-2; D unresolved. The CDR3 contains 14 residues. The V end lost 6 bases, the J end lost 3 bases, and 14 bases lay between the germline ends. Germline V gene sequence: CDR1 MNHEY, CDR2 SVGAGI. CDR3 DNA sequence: TGTGCCAGCAGATTCGGGGTGAGGGACTATGGCTACACCTTC. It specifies CASRFGVRDYGYTF.

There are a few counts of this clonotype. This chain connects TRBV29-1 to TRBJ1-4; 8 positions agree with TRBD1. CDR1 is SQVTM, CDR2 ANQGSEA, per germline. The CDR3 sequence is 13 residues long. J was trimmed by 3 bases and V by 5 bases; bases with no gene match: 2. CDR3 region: CSVSGGPNEKLFF. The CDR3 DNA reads TGCAGCGTTTCAGGGGGCCCTAATGAAAAACTGTTTTTT.

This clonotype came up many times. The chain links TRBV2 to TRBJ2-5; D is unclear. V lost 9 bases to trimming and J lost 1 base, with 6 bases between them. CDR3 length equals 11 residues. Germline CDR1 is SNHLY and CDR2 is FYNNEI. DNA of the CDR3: TGTGCCAGTGGCCCCCAAGAGACCCAGTACTTC. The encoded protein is CASGPQETQYF. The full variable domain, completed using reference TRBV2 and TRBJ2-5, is EPEVTQTPSHQVTQMGQEVILRCVPISNHLYFYWYRQILGQKVEFLVSFYNNEISEKSEIFDDQFSVERPDGSNFTLKIRSTKLEDSAMYFCASGPQETQYFGPGTRLLVL.

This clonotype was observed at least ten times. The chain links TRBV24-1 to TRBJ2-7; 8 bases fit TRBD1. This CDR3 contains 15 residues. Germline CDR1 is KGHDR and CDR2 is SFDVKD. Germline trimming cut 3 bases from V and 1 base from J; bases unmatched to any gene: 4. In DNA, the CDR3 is TGTGCCACCAGTGATCCGAGGGACAGGTCCTACGAGCAGTACTTC. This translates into CATSDPRDRSYEQYF.

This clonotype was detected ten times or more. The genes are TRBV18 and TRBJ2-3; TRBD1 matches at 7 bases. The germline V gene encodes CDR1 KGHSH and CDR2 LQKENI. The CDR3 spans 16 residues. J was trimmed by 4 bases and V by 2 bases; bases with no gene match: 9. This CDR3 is CASSPYRDRASDTQYF. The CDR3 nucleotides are TGTGCCAGCTCACCATACAGGGACAGAGCTTCAGATACGCAGTATTTT.

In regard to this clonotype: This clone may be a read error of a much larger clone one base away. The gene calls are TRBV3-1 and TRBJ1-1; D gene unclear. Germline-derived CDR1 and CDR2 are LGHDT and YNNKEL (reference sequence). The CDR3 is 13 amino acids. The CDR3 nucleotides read TGTGCCAGCAGCCAAGGGTGGATAACTGGAGCTTTCTTT. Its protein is CASSQGWITGAFF.

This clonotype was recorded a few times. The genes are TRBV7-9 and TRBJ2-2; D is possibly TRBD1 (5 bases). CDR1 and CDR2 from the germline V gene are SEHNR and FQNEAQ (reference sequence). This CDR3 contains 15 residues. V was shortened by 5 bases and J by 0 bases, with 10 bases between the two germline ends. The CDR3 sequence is CASSPLTANTGELFF. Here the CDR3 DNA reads TGTGCCAGCAGCCCTCTGACAGCGAACACCGGGGAGCTGTTTTTT. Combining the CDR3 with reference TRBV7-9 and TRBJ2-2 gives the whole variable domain DTGVSQNPRHKITKRGQNVTFRCDPISEHNRLYWYRQTLGQGPEFLTYFQNEAQLEKSRLLSDRFSAERPKGSFSTLEIQRTEQGDSAMYLCASSPLTANTGELFFGEGSRLTVL.